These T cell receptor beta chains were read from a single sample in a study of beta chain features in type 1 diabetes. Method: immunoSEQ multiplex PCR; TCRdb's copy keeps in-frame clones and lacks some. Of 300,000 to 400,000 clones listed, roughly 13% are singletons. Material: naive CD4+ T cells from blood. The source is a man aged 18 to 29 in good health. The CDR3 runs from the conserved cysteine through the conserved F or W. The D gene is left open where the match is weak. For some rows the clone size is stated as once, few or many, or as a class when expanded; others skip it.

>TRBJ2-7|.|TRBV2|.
CASRDRRDYEQYF
TGTGCCAGCAGAGACAGGCGAGACTACGAGCAGTACTTC
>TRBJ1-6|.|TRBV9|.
CASSVSADSYSPLHF
TGTGCCAGCAGCGTTTCGGCCGACAGCTATTCACCCCTCCACTTT
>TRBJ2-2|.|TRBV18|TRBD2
CASSPPGAGVNTGELFF
TGTGCCAGCTCACCTCCGGGAGCGGGAGTGAACACCGGGGAGCTGTTTTTT
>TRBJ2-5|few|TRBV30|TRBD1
CAWSVQGETQYF
TGTGCCTGGAGTGTACAGGGGGAGACCCAGTACTTC
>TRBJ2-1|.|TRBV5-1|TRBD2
CASTTRAGATYNEQFF
TGCGCCAGCACCACCCGGGCGGGAGCGACCTACAATGAGCAGTTCTTC
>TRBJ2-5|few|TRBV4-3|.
CASSRTRVAEQYF
TGCGCCAGCAGCCGGACCAGGGTAGCGGAGCAGTACTTC
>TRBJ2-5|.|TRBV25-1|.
CASSEYGGQETQYF
TGTGCCAGCAGTGAATACGGCGGCCAAGAGACCCAGTACTTC
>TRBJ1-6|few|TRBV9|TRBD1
CASRLSDRGNSPLHF
TGTGCCAGCAGGCTATCGGACAGGGGGAATTCACCCCTCCACTTT
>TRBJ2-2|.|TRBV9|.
CASSPTGFGELFF
TGTGCCAGCAGCCCTACAGGGTTCGGGGAGCTGTTTTTT
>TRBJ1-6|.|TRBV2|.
CASRGGGSPLHF
TGTGCCAGCAGGGGAGGGGGTTCACCCCTCCACTTT
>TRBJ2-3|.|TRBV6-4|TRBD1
CASSSDRGSTDTQYF
TGTGCCAGCAGCAGCGACAGGGGGAGCACAGATACGCAGTATTTT
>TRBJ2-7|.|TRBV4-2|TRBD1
CASSQTGTGGYEQYF
TGTGCCAGCAGCCAAACCGGGACAGGAGGATACGAGCAGTACTTC
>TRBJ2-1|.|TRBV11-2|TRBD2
CASSPTPGLAGGPSSEQFF
TGTGCCAGCAGCCCAACCCCGGGACTAGCGGGAGGGCCGTCAAGTGAGCAGTTCTTC
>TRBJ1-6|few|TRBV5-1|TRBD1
CASSSGQSSYNSPLHF
TGCGCCAGCAGCTCGGGACAGAGCTCCTATAATTCACCCCTCCACTTT
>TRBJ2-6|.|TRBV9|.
CASSEGGTQRDSGANVLTF
TGTGCCAGCAGCGAGGGGGGGACGCAGCGGGACTCTGGGGCCAACGTCCTGACTTTC
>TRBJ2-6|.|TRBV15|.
CATSRDAEPGANVLTF
TGTGCCACCAGCAGAGATGCGGAGCCTGGGGCCAACGTCCTGACTTTC
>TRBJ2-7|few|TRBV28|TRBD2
CASSSPQMGGEQYF
TGTGCCAGCAGTTCCCCACAGATGGGAGGGGAGCAGTACTTC